This TCR beta chain emerged from a study of T cell changes during pregnancy in multiple sclerosis. This CDR3 spans 13 amino acids. In germline, CDR1 is MNHEY, CDR2 SMNVEV (reference sequence). V trimming: 7 bases; J trimming: 0 bases; junction bases outside the gene matches: 2. Method: immunoSEQ multiplex PCR; TCRdb's copy keeps in-frame clones and lacks some. The sample records tens of thousands of clones, 94% being singletons. This sequence originates from a female donor with multiple sclerosis, enrolled in a pregnancy study. V usage is TRBV27 and J usage is TRBJ2-7; 8 nucleotides align to TRBD1. The source material was peripheral blood, sampled in the third trimester of pregnancy. The CDR3 nucleotides read TGTGCCAGCACAGGGGGCGCCTCCTACGAGCAGTACTTC. This codes for CASTGGASYEQYF.